The 18 T cell receptor beta chains in this list originate from one sample, sequenced in a study of T cells in Graves' hyperthyroidism and ophthalmopathy. Regions amplified from RNA transcripts were the TCR beta CDR3 regions. RT-PCR in the first round (using the HTBI primer set) targeted the TCR CDR3. TCRdb processed the multiplex PCR reads anew with MiXCR; each CDR3 protein has one entry. The sample lists over 300,000 distinct CDR3 sequences, approximately 14% seen once, with approximately 10% in the top ten. Sequencing input: blood. The receptors come from a woman aged 55-70 years with Graves' hyperthyroidism.

The gene calls are TRBV4-1 and TRBJ2-7, with D unclear. Germline CDR1 MGHRA, CDR2 YSYEKL. The CDR3 length is 16 residues. The V end was cut by 0 bases, the J end by 0 bases, with 12 bases between. The chain's CDR3 is CASSQESLGHSYEQYF. The CDR3 DNA reads as TGCGCCAGCAGCCAAGAATCTCTGGGTCACTCCTACGAGCAGTACTTC.

The J gene is TRBJ2-5, the V gene TRBV12-3 or TRBV12-4; 7 bases align to TRBD1. After removal of 5 bases from V and 5 bases from J, the junction contained 11 bases not matched to a gene. The CDR3 is 15 amino acids. CDR3 nucleotide sequence: TGTGCCAGCAGTGGAGGACAGGATTCTAGGGAGACCCAGTACTTC. The encoded protein is CASSGGQDSRETQYF.

This clonotype was picked up many times. The rearrangement links TRBV5-1 to TRBJ1-1; D not resolved. Trimming shortened V by 1 base and J by 1 base, and 8 bases separated the two germline ends. CDR3 length: 14 residues. Germline CDR1 is SGHRS and CDR2 is YFSETQ. The CDR3 loop reads CASSLTTANTEAFF. CDR3 DNA: TGCGCCAGCAGCTTGACTACAGCGAACACTGAAGCTTTCTTT.

This clonotype was picked up many times. The chain has TRBV3-1 and TRBJ2-7, with TRBD1 matching 10 bases. Germline CDR1 LGHDT, CDR2 YNNKEL (reference sequence). This CDR3 has 14 amino acids. The V gene end was trimmed by 5 bases and the J gene end by 6 bases; junction bases not matched to a gene: 7. The CDR3 nucleotides read TGTGCCAGCAGCGGGCGGGACAGGGGTCGCGAGCAGTACTTC. Translation: CASSGRDRGREQYF.

The chain's CDR3 is CAISDPSYGYTF. The DNA of the CDR3 is TGTGCCATCAGTGACCCTTCCTATGGCTACACCTTC. J is TRBJ1-2 and V is TRBV10-3; D remains ambiguous. There are 12 residues in the CDR3. Germline V CDR1 and CDR2: ENHRY, SYGVKD. Deletions cut 3 bases from V and 4 bases from J, with 6 bases between.

This clonotype was counted between two and nine times. CDR3 DNA: TGTGCCAGCAGCCAAGTTTACACCAATAATTCACCCCTCCACTTT. Protein: CASSQVYTNNSPLHF. This chain connects TRBV3-1 to TRBJ1-6; D not certain. Trimming pared 1 base from V and 5 bases from J, leaving 9 bases between. The CDR3 contains 15 residues. The germline CDR1 and CDR2 sequences are LGHDT and YNNKEL (reference sequence). Complete variable domain (other parts from reference TRBV3-1 and TRBJ1-6): DTAVSQTPKYLVTQMGNDKSIKCEQNLGHDTMYWYKQDSKKFLKIMFSYNNKELIINETVPNRFSPKSPDKAHLNLHINSLELGDSAVYFCASSQVYTNNSPLHFGNGTRLTVT.

The V and J genes are TRBV20-1 and TRBJ2-1; 13 bases fit TRBD2. CDR3 length equals 16 residues. V shed 8 bases and J 10 bases; nucleotides not matched to a gene: 17. The V gene's germline CDR1 is DFQATT and CDR2 SNEGSKA (reference sequence). CDR3 in amino acids: CSTRSGTSGAGREQFF. CDR3 bases: TGCAGTACCAGGTCCGGGACTAGCGGGGCGGGAAGGGAGCAGTTCTTC.

The chain joins TRBV4-1 to TRBJ1-5; D is uncertain. Germline CDR1 reads MGHRA; CDR2 reads YSYEKL. This CDR3 spans 13 amino acids. Deletions cut 1 base from V and 9 bases from J, with 10 bases between. DNA for the CDR3: TGCGCCAGCAGCCAAGGGCCTGATGGGCCCCAGCATTTT. It yields the protein CASSQGPDGPQHF.

The sample holds many counts of this clonotype. The chain combines TRBV2 with TRBJ2-7, with a tentative D call TRBD1 (6 bases). Trimming took off 6 bases at V and 0 bases at J, with 12 bases between the two ends. The CDR3 runs to 14 residues. CDR1 is SNHLY and CDR2 is FYNNEI in the germline V gene. The CDR3 reads CASRVGTTSYEQYF. CDR3 nucleotides: TGTGCCAGCAGGGTGGGGACAACCTCCTACGAGCAGTACTTC.

On this clonotype: Since a much larger clone is just one base distant, this may be a read error. Likely a read error: the CDR3 ends without its conserved phenylalanine or tryptophan. The chain joins TRBV12-3 or TRBV12-4 to TRBJ1-2; D uncertain. This CDR3 has 14 amino acids. Between the trimmed V and J ends, which lost 6 bases and 0 bases, there was a span of 11 bases. The CDR3 DNA reads TGTGCCAGCAGAAGGACGTTAGCTAACTATGGCTACACCCTC. Translated: CASRRTLANYGYTL.

This clonotype was seen more than once but under ten times. As the CDR3 is not closed by the conserved phenylalanine or tryptophan, this likely results from a read error. V and J are TRBV11-3 and TRBJ2-1; the D call may be TRBD1 or TRBD2 (5 bases each). The germline V gene encodes CDR1 SGHNT and CDR2 YENEEA. This CDR3 region has 17 residues. V lost 5 bases and J lost 1, with 18 bases in between. The CDR3 DNA follows: TGTGCCAGCAGCCCTACCCGGGGCGGCGGATCCTACAATGAGCAGTTCCTC. Translation: CASSPTRGGGSYNEQFL.

There are a few counts of this clonotype. The chain links TRBV7-6 to TRBJ1-3, with D possibly TRBD1 on 5 matching bases. Trimming cost V 5 bases and J 7 bases, with 12 bases left between them. Germline CDR1 and CDR2: SGHVS and FNYEAQ. The CDR3 sequence is 13 residues long. CDR3 DNA: TGTGCCAGCAGCCCAGGGATTTGGAACACCATATATTTT. Translated: CASSPGIWNTIYF.

This clonotype has just a few counts. A much larger clonotype is one base distant, so this may be a read error. The chain recombines TRBV7-9 with TRBJ1-5; the D is unclear. V lost 0 bases and J 5 bases, leaving 2 bases between the germline ends. The CDR3 is 12 residues long. Germline CDR1 and CDR2: SEHNR and FQNEAQ (reference sequence). CDR3 protein: CASSLAYQPQHF. The CDR3 DNA follows: TGTGCCAGCAGCTTAGCGTATCAGCCCCAGCATTTT.

This clonotype was counted many times. This chain joins TRBV7-8 and TRBJ2-5; maybe TRBD1 (5 bases). Trimming pared 2 bases from V and 3 bases from J, leaving 13 bases between. CDR3 length: 15 amino acids. Germline CDR1 and CDR2: SGHVS and FQNEAQ. The CDR3 DNA reads as TGTGCCAGCAGCTTAAGAACGCAGGGAAAAGAGACCCAGTACTTC. Translation gives CASSLRTQGKETQYF.

The chain has TRBV20-1 and TRBJ2-7; 7 bases fit TRBD1. The CDR3 sequence is 14 residues long. Germline V lookup: CDR1 DFQATT, CDR2 SNEGSKA (reference sequence). V was clipped by 6 bases and J by 4 bases; unmatched bases: 12. CDR3 DNA sequence: TGCAGTGCAAAAACAGGGGTGATTCCATACGAGCAGTACTTC. Translation: CSAKTGVIPYEQYF.

This chain joins TRBV27 and TRBJ2-3; 10 bases are shared with TRBD2. Trimming took 6 bases from V and 1 from J; bases not matched to a gene: 7. Germline V gene data show CDR1 as MNHEY and CDR2 as SMNVEV (reference sequence). The length of the CDR3 is 16 residues. The CDR3 sequence is CASSHALAGGTDTQYF. The CDR3 region has the DNA TGTGCCAGCAGCCACGCCCTAGCGGGAGGCACAGATACGCAGTATTTT.

The chain joins TRBV19 to TRBJ1-3; D gene ambiguous. Germline CDR1 LNHDA, CDR2 SQIVND (reference sequence). CDR3 size: 16 residues. V was pared by 3 bases and J by 6 bases, with 18 bases between. The CDR3 DNA reads as TGTGCCAGTAGTATCGCGGGCAGCCTGTTCGTAAACACCATATATTTT. This encodes CASSIAGSLFVNTIYF. The full variable domain, rest sourced from reference TRBV19 and TRBJ1-3, is DGGITQSPKYLFRKEGQNVTLSCEQNLNHDAMYWYRQDPGQGLRLIYYSQIVNDFQKGDIAEGYSVSREKKESFPLTVTSAQKNPTAFYLCASSIAGSLFVNTIYFGEGSWLTVV.

The chain employs TRBV12-3 or TRBV12-4 and TRBJ2-7; the match to TRBD2 covers 8 bases. There are 15 residues in the CDR3. Trimming took 3 bases from V and 4 from J; bases not matched to a gene: 8. The CDR3 nucleotides are TGTGCCAGCAGTTTGGACGGGAGGGCCCCTTACGAGCAGTACTTC. Translated, it gives CASSLDGRAPYEQYF.